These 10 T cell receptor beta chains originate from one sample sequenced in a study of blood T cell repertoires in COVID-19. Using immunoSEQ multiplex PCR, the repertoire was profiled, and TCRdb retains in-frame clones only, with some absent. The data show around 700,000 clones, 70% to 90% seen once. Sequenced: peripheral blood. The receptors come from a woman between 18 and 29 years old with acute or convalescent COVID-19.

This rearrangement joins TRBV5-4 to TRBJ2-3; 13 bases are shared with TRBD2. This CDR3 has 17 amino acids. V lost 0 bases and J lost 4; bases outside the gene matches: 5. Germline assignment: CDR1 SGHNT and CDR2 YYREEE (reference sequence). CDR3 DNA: TGTGCCAGCAGCTTGGAACTAGCGGGGGGGCCTTCAGATACGCAGTATTTT. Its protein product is CASSLELAGGPSDTQYF.

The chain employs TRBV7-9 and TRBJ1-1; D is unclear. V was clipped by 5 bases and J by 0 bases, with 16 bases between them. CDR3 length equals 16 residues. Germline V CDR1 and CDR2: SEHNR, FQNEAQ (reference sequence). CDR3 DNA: TGTGCCAGCAGCCCATCGGTGGGAGGGCTGAACACTGAAGCTTTCTTT. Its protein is CASSPSVGGLNTEAFF.

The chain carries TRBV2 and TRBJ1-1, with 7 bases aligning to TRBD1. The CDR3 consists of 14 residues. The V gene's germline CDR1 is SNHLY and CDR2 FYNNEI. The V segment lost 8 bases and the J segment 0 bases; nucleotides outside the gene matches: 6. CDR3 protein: CASRGQTMNTEAFF. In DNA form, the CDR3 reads TGTGCCAGCCGGGGACAGACCATGAACACTGAAGCTTTCTTT.

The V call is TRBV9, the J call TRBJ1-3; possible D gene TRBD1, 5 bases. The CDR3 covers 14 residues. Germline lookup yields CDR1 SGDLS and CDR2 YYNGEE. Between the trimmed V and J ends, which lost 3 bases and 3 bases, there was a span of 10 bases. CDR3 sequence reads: CASSEQGGGNTIYF. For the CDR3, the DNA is TGTGCCAGCAGCGAGCAGGGCGGTGGAAACACCATATATTTT.

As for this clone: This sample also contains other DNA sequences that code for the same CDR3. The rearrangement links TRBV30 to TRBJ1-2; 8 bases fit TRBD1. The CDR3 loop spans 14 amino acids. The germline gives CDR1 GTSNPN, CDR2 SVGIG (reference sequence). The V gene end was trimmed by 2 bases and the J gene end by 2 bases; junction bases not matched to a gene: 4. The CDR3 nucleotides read TGTGCCTGGAGTCCAGACAGGGGCAACTATGGCTACACCTTC. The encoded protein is CAWSPDRGNYGYTF.

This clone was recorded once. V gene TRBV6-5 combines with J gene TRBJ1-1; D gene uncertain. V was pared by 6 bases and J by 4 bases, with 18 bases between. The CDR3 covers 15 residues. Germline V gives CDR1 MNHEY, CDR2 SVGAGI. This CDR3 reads CASRPRHDRVTEAFF. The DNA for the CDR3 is TGTGCCAGCAGACCTCGTCATGACCGGGTCACTGAAGCTTTCTTT.

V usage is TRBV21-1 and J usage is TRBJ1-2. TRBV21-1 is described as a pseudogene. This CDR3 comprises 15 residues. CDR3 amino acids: CASSKGLGGHTGYTF. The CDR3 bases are TGTGCCAGCAGCAAAGGACTGGGGGGGCATACTGGCTACACCTTC.

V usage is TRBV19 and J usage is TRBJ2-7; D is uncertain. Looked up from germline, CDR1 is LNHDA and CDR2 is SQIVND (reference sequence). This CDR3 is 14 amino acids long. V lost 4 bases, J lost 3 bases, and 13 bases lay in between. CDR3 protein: CASSTGDFRYEQYF. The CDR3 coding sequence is TGTGCCAGTAGTACCGGCGACTTCCGCTACGAGCAGTACTTC.

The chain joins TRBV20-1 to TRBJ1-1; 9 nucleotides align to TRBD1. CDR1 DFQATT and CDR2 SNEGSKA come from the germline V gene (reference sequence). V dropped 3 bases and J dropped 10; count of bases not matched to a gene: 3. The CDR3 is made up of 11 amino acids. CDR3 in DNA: TGCAGTGCTAGTACAGGGGGCAGAGCTTTCTTT. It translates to CSASTGGRAFF.

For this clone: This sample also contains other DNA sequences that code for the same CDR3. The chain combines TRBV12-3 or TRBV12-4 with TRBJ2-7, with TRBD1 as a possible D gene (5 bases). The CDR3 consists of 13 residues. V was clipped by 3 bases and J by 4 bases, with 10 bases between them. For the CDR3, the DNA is TGTGCCAGCAGTTTGGGCAGGGCATACGAGCAGTACTTC. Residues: CASSLGRAYEQYF.